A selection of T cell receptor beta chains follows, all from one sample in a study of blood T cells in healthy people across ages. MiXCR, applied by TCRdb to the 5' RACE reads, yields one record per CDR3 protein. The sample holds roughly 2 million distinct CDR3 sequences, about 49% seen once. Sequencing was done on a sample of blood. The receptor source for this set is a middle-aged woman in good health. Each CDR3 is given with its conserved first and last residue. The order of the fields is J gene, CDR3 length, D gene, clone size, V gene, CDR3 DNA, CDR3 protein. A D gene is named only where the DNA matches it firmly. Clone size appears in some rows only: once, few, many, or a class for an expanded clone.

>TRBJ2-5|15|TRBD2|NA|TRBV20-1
TGCAGTGCCCCGACTAGCGGGGGACGTAAAGAGACCCAGTACTTC
CSAPTSGGRKETQYF
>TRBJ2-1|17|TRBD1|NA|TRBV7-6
TGTGCCAGCAGCCCGCAACAGGGGGCAGCCTCCTACAATGAGCAGTTCTTC
CASSPQQGAASYNEQFF
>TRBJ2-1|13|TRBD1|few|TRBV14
TGTGCCAGCAGCTCGGGACAGGGGGATGAGCAGTTCTTC
CASSSGQGDEQFF
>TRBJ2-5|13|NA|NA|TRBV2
TGTGCCAGCAGTGTTGACTACCAAGAGACCCAGTACTTC
CASSVDYQETQYF
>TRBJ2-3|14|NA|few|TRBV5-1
TGCGCCAGCAGCTTGGGTATCTCGGCGGATACGCAGTATTTT
CASSLGISADTQYF
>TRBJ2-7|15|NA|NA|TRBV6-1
TGTGCCAGCAGTGAAGTACAGGCCTCATACTACGAGCAGTACTTC
CASSEVQASYYEQYF
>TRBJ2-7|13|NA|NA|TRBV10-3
TGTGCCATCAGTGTGCAGGCCTACTACGAGCAGTACTTC
CAISVQAYYEQYF
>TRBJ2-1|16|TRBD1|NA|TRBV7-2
TGTGCCAGCAGCTCGTATCCCGGGACAGGGGTCAATGAGCAGTTCTTC
CASSSYPGTGVNEQFF
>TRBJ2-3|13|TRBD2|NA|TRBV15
TGTGCCACCTTACGGGGGGGAGGAGATACGCAGTATTTT
CATLRGGGDTQYF
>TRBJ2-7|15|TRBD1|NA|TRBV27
TGTGCCAGCAGGAAAAAAACAGGGGCGGCCTACGAGCAGTACTTC
CASRKKTGAAYEQYF
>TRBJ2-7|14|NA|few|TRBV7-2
TGTGCCAGCAGCCCAGGGGTCAGAACCTACGAGCAGTACTTC
CASSPGVRTYEQYF
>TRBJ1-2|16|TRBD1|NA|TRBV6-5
TGTGCCAGCAGATTAGGACAGGGAACGGCTAACTATGGCTACACCTTC
CASRLGQGTANYGYTF
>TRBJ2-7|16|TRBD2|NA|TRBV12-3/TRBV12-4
TGTGCCAGCAGTTCCCACACTAGCGGGGGGACCTACGAGCAGTACTTC
CASSSHTSGGTYEQYF
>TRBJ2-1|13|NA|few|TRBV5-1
TGCGCCAGCAGCTTGTTGTACAGCAATGAGCAGTTCTTC
CASSLLYSNEQFF
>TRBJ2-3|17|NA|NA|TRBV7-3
TGTGCCAGCAGCTCAAGCACAGTAGGACCTAGCACAGATACGCAGTATTTT
CASSSSTVGPSTDTQYF
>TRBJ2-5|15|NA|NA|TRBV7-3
TGTGCCAGCAGCTCCCTTGGGGGGGCCAAAGAGACCCAGTACTTC
CASSSLGGAKETQYF
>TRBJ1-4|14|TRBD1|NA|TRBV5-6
TGTGCCAGCAGCGTTTTCAGGGGGCGAGAAAAACTGTTTTTT
CASSVFRGREKLFF
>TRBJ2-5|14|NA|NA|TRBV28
TGTGCCAGCAGTCTCGGACGAGGAACAAGGACCCAGTACTTC
CASSLGRGTRTQYF
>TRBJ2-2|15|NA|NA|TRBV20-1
TGCAGTGCTAGGGATATCCGGGACCTCACCAGGGAGCTGTTTTTT
CSARDIRDLTRELFF
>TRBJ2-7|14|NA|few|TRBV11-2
TGTGCCAGCAGCTTTTCGAGGGCTGGGTACGAGCAGTACTTC
CASSFSRAGYEQYF
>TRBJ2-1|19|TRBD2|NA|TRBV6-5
TGTGCCAGCAGTTACTCGTTTCTAGCGGGGTACAGCTCCTACAATGAGCAGTTCTTC
CASSYSFLAGYSSYNEQFF
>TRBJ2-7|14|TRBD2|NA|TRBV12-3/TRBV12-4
TGTGCCAGAAAGCGGGGGGTTTTGCCCCACGAGCAGTACTTC
CARKRGVLPHEQYF
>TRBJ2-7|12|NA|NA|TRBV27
TGTGCCAGCAGTTTAAATTTGGGGGAGCAGTACTTC
CASSLNLGEQYF
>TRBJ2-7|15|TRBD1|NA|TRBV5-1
TGCGCCAGCAGCTTCCGGGACAGAAAGGACAATGAGCAGTACTTC
CASSFRDRKDNEQYF
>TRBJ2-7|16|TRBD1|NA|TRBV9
TGTGCCAGCAGCGCCGGTAGCCAGACAGGGGCGAGCGAGCAGTACTTC
CASSAGSQTGASEQYF
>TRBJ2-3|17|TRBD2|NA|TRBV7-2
TGTGCCAGCAGCTTATGGGGACTAGCGGGGGGGTTCGATACGCAGTATTTT
CASSLWGLAGGFDTQYF
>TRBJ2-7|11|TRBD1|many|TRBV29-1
TGCAGCGGGGGACAGGCGCACGAGCAGTACTTC
CSGGQAHEQYF
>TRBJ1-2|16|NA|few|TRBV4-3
TGCGCCAGCAGCACCCGGGCCTCAGACTTTAACTATGGCTACACCTTC
CASSTRASDFNYGYTF
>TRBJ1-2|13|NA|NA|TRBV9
TGTGCCAGCACGTACAGGGAAAACTATGGCTACACCTTC
CASTYRENYGYTF
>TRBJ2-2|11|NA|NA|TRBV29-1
TGCAGCGTTTATCTACCCGGGGAGCTGTTTTTT
CSVYLPGELFF
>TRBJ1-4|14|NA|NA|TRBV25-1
TGTGCCAGCAGTGAATTGGGCCCAAATGAAAAACTGTTTTTT
CASSELGPNEKLFF
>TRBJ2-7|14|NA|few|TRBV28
TGTGCCAGCAGTGCCACGGTCCTAAACTACGAGCAGTACTTC
CASSATVLNYEQYF
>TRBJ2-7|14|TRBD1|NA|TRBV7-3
TGTGCCAGCAGCCCATCAGGGACAGGGAATGACCAGTACTTC
CASSPSGTGNDQYF
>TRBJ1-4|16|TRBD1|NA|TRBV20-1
TGCAGTGCTAGTTCTTTGGGACAGGCGAGTAATGAAAAACTGTTTTTT
CSASSLGQASNEKLFF
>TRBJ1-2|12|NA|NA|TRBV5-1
TGCGCCAGCTCCCCTCCAGGTGACGGCTACACCTTC
CASSPPGDGYTF
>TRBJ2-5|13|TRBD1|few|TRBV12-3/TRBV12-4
TGTGCCAGCAGTTTGGACAGGGGGAAGACCCAGTACTTC
CASSLDRGKTQYF
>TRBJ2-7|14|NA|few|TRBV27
TGTGCCAGCAGTCCTTCCGGACAGATCTACGAGCAGTACTTC
CASSPSGQIYEQYF
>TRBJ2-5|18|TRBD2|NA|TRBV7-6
TGTGCCAGCAGCCCCCCCCCGTGGACTAGCGGGGGTGCTAATGAGCAGTACTTC
CASSPPPWTSGGANEQYF
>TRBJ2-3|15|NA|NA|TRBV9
TGTGCCAGCAGCGTAGGTCTCGGAAGCACAGATACGCAGTATTTT
CASSVGLGSTDTQYF
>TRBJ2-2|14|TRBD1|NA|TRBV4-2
TGTGCCAGCAGCCCCGGGACAGGCCCAGGGGAGCTGTTTTTT
CASSPGTGPGELFF
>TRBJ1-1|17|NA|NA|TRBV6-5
TGTGCCAGCAGTTACTACCCTAAATGGGGGGCTCACACTGAAGCTTTCTTT
CASSYYPKWGAHTEAFF
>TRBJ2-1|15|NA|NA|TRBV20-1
TGCAGTGCTAGAGATCCAACGGGCGGGCAAGAGACCCAGTTCTTC
CSARDPTGGQETQFF
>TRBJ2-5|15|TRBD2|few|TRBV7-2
TGTGCCAGCAGCGGGGGGACTAGCGATTTTGAGACCCAGTACTTC
CASSGGTSDFETQYF
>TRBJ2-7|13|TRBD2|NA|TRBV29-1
TGCAGCGTTGTTGGGGGGGATCACTACGAGCAGTACTTC
CSVVGGDHYEQYF
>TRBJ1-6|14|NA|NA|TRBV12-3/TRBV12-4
TGTGCCAGCAGTCCCCAGGGCTTAGGTTCACCCCTCCACTTT
CASSPQGLGSPLHF
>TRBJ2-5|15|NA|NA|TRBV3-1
TGTGCCAGCAGCCAAGATGCCGTACCCCAAGAGACCCAGTACTTC
CASSQDAVPQETQYF
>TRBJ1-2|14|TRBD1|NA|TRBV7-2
TGTGCCAGCAGCTCCCCTGACAGGGGGCGAGGCTACACCTTC
CASSSPDRGRGYTF